The subject of this entry is one T cell receptor (beta chain). These data are taken from a study of blood T cell repertoires in COVID-19. The CDR3 covers 15 residues. Germline values: CDR1 KGHDR, CDR2 SFDVKD. Deletions cut 4 bases from V and 4 bases from J, with 15 bases between. TCRdb's table, derived via immunoSEQ multiplex PCR, lists solely in-frame clones and lacks some. The sample records under 95,000 clones, around 82% being singletons. The V gene is TRBV24-1, the J gene TRBJ2-5; D is possibly TRBD2 (5 bases). This sequence was found in a woman older than 75 with acute or convalescent COVID-19. Sequencing used peripheral blood. This chain's CDR3 is CATSDLEVGRETQYF. CDR3 coding DNA: TGTGCCACCAGTGACCTGGAGGTCGGTAGAGAGACCCAGTACTTC.